This record concerns one TCR beta chain sequence. Its antigen remains unidentified. Germline CDR1 and CDR2: SGHVS and FQNEAQ. The CDR3 loop spans 17 amino acids. The trim removed 5 bases at V and 6 bases at J, leaving 17 bases unmatched. This sample was taken from a study of T cells after posttransplantation cyclophosphamide. The repertoire was sequenced with immunoSEQ multiplex PCR; TCRdb's copy has only in-frame clones and lacks some. The table has about 18,000 clones, approximately 87% seen once. Regarding the study as a whole: Recipient CMV seropositivity and CMV reactivation strongly tracked TRB clonality.

The specimen was memory CD4+ T cells sorted from blood. The chain recombines TRBV7-8 with TRBJ2-3, with 7 positions matching TRBD2. This clonotype was obtained from a young man in good health and a related stem cell transplant donor. The CDR3 DNA reads TGTGCCAGCAGCCCACCGTTGAGGTTGCGGGGAGGGGATACGCAGTATTTT. It encodes CASSPPLRLRGGDTQYF.